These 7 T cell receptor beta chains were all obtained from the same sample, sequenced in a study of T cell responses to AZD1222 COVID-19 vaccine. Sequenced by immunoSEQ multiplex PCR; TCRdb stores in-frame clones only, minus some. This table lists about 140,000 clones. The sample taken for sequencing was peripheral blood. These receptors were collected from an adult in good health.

CDR3 in amino acids: CSVGRRRTGDEQFF. The CDR3 region has the DNA TGCAGCGTTGGTCGACGCCGGACAGGCGATGAGCAGTTCTTC. The gene calls are TRBV29-1 and TRBJ2-1; 7 bases are shared with TRBD1. CDR1 is SQVTM, CDR2 ANQGSEA, per germline. V shed 4 bases and J 8 bases; nucleotides not matched to a gene: 11. There are 14 residues in the CDR3.

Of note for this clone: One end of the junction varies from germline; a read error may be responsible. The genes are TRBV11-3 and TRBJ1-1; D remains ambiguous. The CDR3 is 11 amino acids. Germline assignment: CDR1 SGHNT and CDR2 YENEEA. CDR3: CASSRDSNLVF. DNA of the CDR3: TGTGCCAGCAGCCGTGACTCTAACCTGGTCTTT.

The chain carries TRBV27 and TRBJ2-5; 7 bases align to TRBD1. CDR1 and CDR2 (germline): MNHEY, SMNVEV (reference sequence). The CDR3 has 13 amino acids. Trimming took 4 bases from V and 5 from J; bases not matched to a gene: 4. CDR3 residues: CASSYRGRETQYF. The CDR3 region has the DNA TGTGCCAGCAGTTATAGGGGGCGGGAGACCCAGTACTTC.

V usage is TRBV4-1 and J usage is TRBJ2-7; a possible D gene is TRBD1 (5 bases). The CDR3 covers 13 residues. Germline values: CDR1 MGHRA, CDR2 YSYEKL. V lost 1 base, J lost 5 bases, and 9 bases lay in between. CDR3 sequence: CASSQGLGDEQYF. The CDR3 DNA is TGCGCCAGCAGCCAAGGGTTAGGGGACGAGCAGTACTTC.

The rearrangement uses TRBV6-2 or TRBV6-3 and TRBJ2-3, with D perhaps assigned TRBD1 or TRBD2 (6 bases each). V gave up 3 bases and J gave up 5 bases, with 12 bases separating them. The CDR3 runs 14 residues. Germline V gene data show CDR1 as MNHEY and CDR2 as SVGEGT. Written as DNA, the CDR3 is TGTGCCAGCAGTTATTTCGGGGGCGGAGATACGCAGTATTTT. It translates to CASSYFGGGDTQYF.

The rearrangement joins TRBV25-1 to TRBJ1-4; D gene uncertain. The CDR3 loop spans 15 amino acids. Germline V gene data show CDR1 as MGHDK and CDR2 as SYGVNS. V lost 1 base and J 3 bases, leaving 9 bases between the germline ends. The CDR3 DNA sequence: TGTGCCAGCAGTGAATTGAGTGCGGCTAATGAAAAACTGTTTTTT. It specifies CASSELSAANEKLFF.

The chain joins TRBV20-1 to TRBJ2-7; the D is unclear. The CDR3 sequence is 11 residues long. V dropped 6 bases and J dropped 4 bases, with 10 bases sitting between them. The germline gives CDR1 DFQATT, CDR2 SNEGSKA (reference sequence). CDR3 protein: CSAPVRYEQYF. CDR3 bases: TGCAGTGCCCCGGTCAGGTACGAGCAGTACTTC.